Below are 14 T cell receptor beta chains sequenced from a single sample in a study of T cell responses to AZD1222 COVID-19 vaccine. Only in-frame clones appear in the TCRdb table, and some are missing; sequencing was by immunoSEQ multiplex PCR. The sample consists of about 84,000 clones, nearly 90% of them appearing once. The input for sequencing was peripheral blood, taken on day 0 of AZD1222 vaccination. The origin of the receptors is an adult in good health.

CDR3 sequence reads: CASTLAYEQFF. The CDR3 DNA reads as TGTGCCAGCACACTAGCTTATGAGCAGTTCTTC. J is TRBJ2-1 and V is TRBV11-2, with D possibly TRBD2 on 6 matching bases. CDR1 and CDR2 (germline): SGHAT, FQNNGV. The CDR3 is 11 residues long. The ends were cut back, 7 bases at V and 8 bases at J, with 9 bases in the middle.

The V and J genes are TRBV18 and TRBJ1-2; no clear D. The germline CDR1 and CDR2 sequences are KGHSH and LQKENI. The CDR3 has 13 amino acids. The V end lost 0 bases, the J end lost 4 bases, and 6 bases lay between the germline ends. The CDR3 DNA sequence: TGTGCCAGCTCACCACCTGAAGTCTATGGCTACACCTTC. It specifies CASSPPEVYGYTF.

The chain employs TRBV5-4 and TRBJ2-5, with D possibly matching TRBD1 (5 bases). Trimming cost V 1 base and J 5 bases, with 9 bases left between them. Germline V gene lookup returns CDR1 SGHNT and CDR2 YYREEE (reference sequence). CDR3 length: 13 amino acids. The CDR3 DNA sequence: TGTGCCAGCAGCTTGCAGGGTGTCGAGACCCAGTACTTC. Translated: CASSLQGVETQYF.

This chain uses TRBV4-1 with TRBJ1-1; possibly TRBD1 for D (5 bases). Germline CDR1 MGHRA, CDR2 YSYEKL. The CDR3 contains 19 residues. V gave up 0 bases and J gave up 2 bases, with 22 bases separating them. CDR3 nucleotide sequence: TGCGCCAGCAGCCAAGATGGCGGGGGAACATGGGAGGTAAACACTGAAGCTTTCTTT. Translating it yields CASSQDGGGTWEVNTEAFF.

V gene TRBV7-8 combines with J gene TRBJ1-2, with TRBD1 matching 7 bases. The CDR3 totals 16 residues. The V and J ends lost 5 bases and 7 bases, in that order; junction bases with no gene match: 16. CDR1 is SGHVS and CDR2 is FQNEAQ in the germline V gene. The chain's CDR3 is CASSPDRVNNGGGYTF. The DNA for the CDR3 is TGTGCCAGCAGCCCCGACAGGGTAAACAATGGGGGTGGCTACACCTTC.

The genes are TRBV12-3 or TRBV12-4 and TRBJ1-1; the D is unclear. The CDR3 extends over 13 amino acids. V was clipped by 4 bases and J by 5 bases, with 11 bases between them. The CDR3 here is CASSSTPFTEAFF. Written as DNA, the CDR3 is TGTGCCAGCAGTTCGACCCCTTTTACTGAAGCTTTCTTT.

The chain uses TRBV3-1 (or the pseudogene TRBV3-2) and TRBJ1-5; no firm D call. Germline-derived CDR1 and CDR2 are LGHDT and YNNKEL (reference sequence). The V end lost 3 bases, the J end lost 6 bases, and 9 bases lay between the germline ends. There are 13 residues in the CDR3. The CDR3 DNA reads TGTGCCAGCAGCCATGTGGCGGGTCAGCCCCAGCATTTT. Its translation is CASSHVAGQPQHF.

This chain uses TRBV7-9 with TRBJ1-1; D possibly corresponds to TRBD1 (5 bases). Germline lookup yields CDR1 SEHNR and CDR2 FQNEAQ (reference sequence). The CDR3 totals 14 residues. Trimming stripped 4 bases from V and 6 bases from J, with 15 bases between. The DNA for the CDR3 is TGTGCCAGCAGCTCCACCCCCCAGGGATCTGAAGCTTTCTTT. It translates to CASSSTPQGSEAFF.

The chain links TRBV19 to TRBJ1-5; maybe TRBD1 (6 bases). V was shortened by 6 bases and J by 4 bases, with 10 bases between the two germline ends. Per the germline V gene, CDR1 is LNHDA and CDR2 is SQIVND (reference sequence). This CDR3 has 13 residues. The CDR3 nucleotides read TGTGCCAGTAGAACGCAGGGGAATCAGCCCCAGCATTTT. It yields the protein CASRTQGNQPQHF.

The chain has TRBV10-3 and TRBJ1-5; D is unresolved. This CDR3 has 15 amino acids. Germline CDR1 is ENHRY and CDR2 is SYGVKD. Trimming removed 5 bases at V and 0 bases at J, with 11 bases between. CDR3 residues: CAISPGLLSNQPQHF. As DNA, the CDR3 is TGTGCCATCAGTCCGGGATTACTTAGCAATCAGCCCCAGCATTTT.

The genes are TRBV7-9 and TRBJ1-2; 7 positions match TRBD1. The V gene's germline CDR1 is SEHNR and CDR2 FQNEAQ (reference sequence). The CDR3 covers 14 residues. The trim removed 1 base at V and 7 bases at J, leaving 6 bases unmatched. The CDR3 bases are TGTGCCAGCAGCTTAGACAGGGGCCCCGGTGGCTACACCTTC. It encodes CASSLDRGPGGYTF.

CDR3 DNA: TGTGCCAGCAGCGTACAGGGCTCTGGGGCCAACGTCCTGACTTTC. Its protein is CASSVQGSGANVLTF. The chain employs TRBV7-2 and TRBJ2-6; tentatively, D is TRBD1 (6 bases). V was cut by 5 bases and J by 0 bases, with 8 bases left in between. There are 15 residues in the CDR3. Per germline, CDR1 SGHTA and CDR2 FQGNSA.

The V and J genes are TRBV7-9 and TRBJ2-7; 9 positions agree with TRBD2. The CDR3 is 15 amino acids. Trimming cost V 5 bases and J 7 bases; bases outside gene matches: 12. The germline V gene has CDR1 SEHNR and CDR2 FQNEAQ (reference sequence). The CDR3 is CASSRLAGLAREQYF. In DNA, the CDR3 is TGTGCCAGCAGCCGACTCGCGGGACTAGCAAGGGAGCAGTACTTC.

The J gene is TRBJ2-1, the V gene TRBV19, with D perhaps matching TRBD1 (6 bases). Germline V lookup: CDR1 LNHDA, CDR2 SQIVND (reference sequence). The CDR3 has 15 amino acids. Trimming left V 1 base short and J 10 bases short, with 17 bases between. In DNA form, the CDR3 reads TGTGCCAGTAGTATAGCGATACAGGGTGTCAAGGAGCAGTTCTTC. As protein: CASSIAIQGVKEQFF.